One and the same sample provided the 30 T cell receptor beta chains below, sequenced in a study of blood T cell repertoires in COVID-19. Clones were read by immunoSEQ multiplex PCR, and TCRdb kept only the in-frame ones, dropping some. This table has about 200,000 clones, 70% to 90% appearing once. Sequenced input: peripheral blood. The receptors shown here come from a woman of 80 years or more with acute or convalescent COVID-19.

V and J are TRBV12-3 or TRBV12-4 and TRBJ1-1; perhaps TRBD1 as D (5 bases). The CDR3 runs to 13 residues. V lost 5 bases to trimming and J lost 5 bases, with 12 bases between them. The CDR3 DNA sequence: TGTGCCAGCAGTCCCAGGGTAGAAACTGAAGCTTTCTTT. It codes for CASSPRVETEAFF.

This chain connects TRBV6-1 to TRBJ2-1; D is unresolved. The CDR3 is 16 amino acids. Trimming stripped 4 bases from V and 0 bases from J, with 13 bases between. Germline V gene lookup returns CDR1 MNHNS and CDR2 SASEGT. The CDR3 coding sequence is TGTGCCAGCAGTGGCCTTCTAACGTCCTCCTACAATGAGCAGTTCTTC. It is translated as CASSGLLTSSYNEQFF.

This sequence joins TRBV19 and TRBJ1-5, with a weak D call TRBD1 (6 bases). V was clipped by 4 bases and J by 0 bases, with 10 bases between them. This CDR3 is built from 15 residues. CDR1 is LNHDA and CDR2 is SQIVND in the germline V gene (reference sequence). In DNA form, the CDR3 reads TGTGCCAGTAGTAGGGACAAATATAGCAATCAGCCCCAGCATTTT. It encodes CASSRDKYSNQPQHF.

On this clone: The same CDR3 also results from other DNA sequences found in this sample. The V gene is TRBV29-1, the J gene TRBJ2-5; a weak D match, TRBD1 (6 bases). This CDR3 has 12 amino acids. Trimming left V 4 bases short and J 0 bases short, with 6 bases between. Germline CDR1 reads SQVTM; CDR2 reads ANQGSEA. The CDR3 coding sequence is TGCAGCGTTGGGACAGACCAAGAGACCCAGTACTTC. The encoded protein is CSVGTDQETQYF.

The gene calls are TRBV7-9 and TRBJ1-1, with D tentatively TRBD1 (5 bases). Trimming took 3 bases from V and 1 from J, leaving 9 bases between them. In germline, CDR1 is SEHNR, CDR2 FQNEAQ (reference sequence). This CDR3 has 14 amino acids. CDR3 bases: TGTGCCAGCAGCTTTGGAGGGGAGAACACTGAAGCTTTCTTT. As protein: CASSFGGENTEAFF. Complete variable domain (other parts from reference TRBV7-9 and TRBJ1-1): DTGVSQNPRHKITKRGQNVTFRCDPISEHNRLYWYRQTLGQGPEFLTYFQNEAQLEKSRLLSDRFSAERPKGSFSTLEIQRTEQGDSAMYLCASSFGGENTEAFFGQGTRLTVV.

This chain links TRBV27 with TRBJ1-4, with unresolved D. V lost 3 bases, J lost 5 bases, and 10 bases lay in between. Germline V gene lookup returns CDR1 MNHEY and CDR2 SMNVEV (reference sequence). The CDR3 sequence is 14 residues long. Here the CDR3 reads CASSLGQRNEKLFF. The CDR3 nucleotides are TGTGCCAGCAGTTTGGGTCAGAGGAATGAAAAACTGTTTTTT.

Turning to this clone: This specimen includes other DNA sequences encoding the same CDR3. The V call is TRBV9, the J call TRBJ1-2; possibly TRBD1 for D (6 bases). Germline CDR1 reads SGDLS; CDR2 reads YYNGEE. The CDR3 totals 13 residues. Between the trimmed V and J ends, which lost 0 bases and 6 bases, there was a span of 9 bases. CDR3 amino acids: CASSVGPGDGYTF. CDR3 DNA sequence: TGTGCCAGCAGCGTAGGCCCAGGGGATGGCTACACCTTC.

The V and J genes are TRBV2 and TRBJ2-3; the match to TRBD2 covers 11 bases. This CDR3 spans 17 amino acids. The J segment lost 4 bases and the V segment lost 5 bases, leaving 11 bases of the junction unmatched. From germline, CDR1 is SNHLY and CDR2 FYNNEI. The CDR3 loop is CASSRAASGRSADTQYF. CDR3 in DNA: TGTGCCAGCAGTAGGGCGGCTAGCGGGAGGAGTGCAGATACGCAGTATTTT.

V is TRBV7-9 and J is TRBJ1-1; maybe TRBD1 (5 bases). Germline values: CDR1 SEHNR, CDR2 FQNEAQ (reference sequence). The V gene lost 7 bases and the J gene lost 1 base, with 16 bases spanning the gap. This CDR3 is built from 15 residues. The CDR3 nucleotides read TGTGCCAGCACCTGGGGAGGGGTCGGGAACACTGAAGCTTTCTTT. Amino acids: CASTWGGVGNTEAFF.

The chain links TRBV4-3 to TRBJ1-2; D might be TRBD1 (6 bases). The CDR3 consists of 16 residues. From germline, CDR1 is LGHNA and CDR2 YSLEER. Deletions cut 0 bases from V and 0 bases from J, with 11 bases between. The CDR3 DNA is TGCGCCAGCAGCCAAGATTTGTCAGGGGCTAACTATGGCTACACCTTC. This encodes CASSQDLSGANYGYTF.

A word on this clone: At one boundary the junction diverges from the germline segment, which might be a read error. The CDR3 DNA is TGTGCCAGCAGATTAGGACAGAGGAACACTGAAGCTTTCTTT. This translates into CASRLGQRNTEAFF. The V and J genes are TRBV7-2 and TRBJ1-1; tentative D call: TRBD1 (6 bases). CDR1 and CDR2 (germline): SGHTA, FQGNSA. This CDR3 comprises 14 residues.

V gene TRBV27 combines with J gene TRBJ2-7; 8 bases align to TRBD2. Germline lookup yields CDR1 MNHEY and CDR2 SMNVEV (reference sequence). The ends lost 5 bases at V and 4 bases at J; junction bases unmatched: 1. The CDR3 runs to 12 residues. The CDR3 region has the DNA TGTGCCAGCAGTACGGGGGGGTACGAGCAGTACTTC. Its protein product is CASSTGGYEQYF.

This chain uses TRBV11-2 with TRBJ1-4; D is possibly TRBD1 (5 bases). This CDR3 spans 11 amino acids. Germline V gene data show CDR1 as SGHAT and CDR2 as FQNNGV. Between the trimmed V and J ends, which lost 1 base and 15 bases, there was a span of 9 bases. The CDR3 nucleotides are TGTGCCAGCAGCTTAGGAAGGGGCTTGTTTTTT. Translated, it gives CASSLGRGLFF. Full variable domain (missing parts from reference TRBV11-2 and TRBJ1-4): EAGVAQSPRYKIIEKRQSVAFWCNPISGHATLYWYQQILGQGPKLLIQFQNNGVVDDSQLPKDRFSAERLKGVDSTLKIQPAKLEDSAVYLCASSLGRGLFFGSGTQLSVL.

The chain joins TRBV21-1 to TRBJ2-7; TRBD2 reflects the table's D call only, with no check against the DNA. TRBV21-1 is recorded as a pseudogene. The CDR3 loop spans 16 amino acids. DNA for the CDR3: TGTGCCAGCAGCGAGTGGAGTAGCGGGAAACCCTACGAGCAGTACTTC. Amino acids: CASSEWSSGKPYEQYF.

This chain joins TRBV10-2 and TRBJ2-3; 11 bases agree with TRBD2. Trimming cost V 8 bases and J 2 bases; bases outside gene matches: 3. Germline CDR1 WSHSY, CDR2 SAAADI. There are 14 residues in the CDR3. CDR3 in amino acids: CASLLAGATDTQYF. CDR3 in DNA: TGCGCCAGCCTACTAGCGGGAGCCACAGATACGCAGTATTTT.

This clone was seen only a few times. The chain joins TRBV6-5 to TRBJ1-3; D may be TRBD1 (6 bases). The CDR3 extends over 16 amino acids. Deletions cut 4 bases from V and 4 bases from J, with 17 bases between. CDR1 MNHEY and CDR2 SVGAGI come from the germline V gene. The chain's CDR3 is CASSSPHRARGNTIYF. The CDR3 region has the DNA TGTGCCAGCAGTTCGCCGCACAGGGCGAGGGGAAACACCATATATTTT.

This clone was observed once. The rearrangement joins TRBV5-1 to TRBJ2-5, with D possibly being TRBD1 (6 bases). Trimming cost V 4 bases and J 5 bases, with 18 bases left between them. Germline CDR1 and CDR2: SGHRS and YFSETQ. CDR3 size: 15 residues. CDR3 residues: CASSQSRGFRETQYF. As DNA, the CDR3 is TGCGCCAGCAGCCAATCGAGGGGGTTTCGGGAGACCCAGTACTTC.

The chain couples TRBV19 to TRBJ2-7; D is possibly TRBD1 (5 bases). This CDR3 comprises 13 residues. Germline lookup yields CDR1 LNHDA and CDR2 SQIVND (reference sequence). The germline V and J ends were trimmed by 5 bases and 1 base, with 9 bases remaining between them. CDR3 DNA: TGTGCCAGTAGTCTCCAGGGTTCCTACGAGCAGTACTTC. It yields the protein CASSLQGSYEQYF.

The chain links TRBV9 to TRBJ1-2, with 8 bases identical to TRBD1. Germline CDR1 is SGDLS and CDR2 is YYNGEE. V shed 7 bases and J 4 bases; nucleotides not matched to a gene: 6. The CDR3 totals 13 residues. CDR3 DNA: TGTGCCAGCCGCGACAGGGGAGCCTATGGCTACACCTTC. Translation: CASRDRGAYGYTF. The full variable domain, with the rest looked up from reference TRBV9 and TRBJ1-2, is DSGVTQTPKHLITATGQRVTLRCSPRSGDLSVYWYQQSLDQGLQFLIQYYNGEERAKGNILERFSAQQFPDLHSELNLSSLELGDSALYFCASRDRGAYGYTFGSGTRLTVV.

The chain joins TRBV7-2 to TRBJ1-1; D is ambiguous. The CDR3 is made up of 12 amino acids. Trimming stripped 1 base from V and 11 bases from J, with 11 bases between. Per the germline V gene, CDR1 is SGHTA and CDR2 is FQGNSA. CDR3 region: CASSLVRFGAFF. As DNA, the CDR3 is TGTGCCAGCAGCTTAGTGAGGTTCGGTGCTTTCTTT.

The rearrangement joins TRBV2 to TRBJ1-1; 7 nucleotides align to TRBD1. Losses at the gene ends were 6 bases for V and 0 bases for J; bases not matched to a gene: 4. The germline gives CDR1 SNHLY, CDR2 FYNNEI. This CDR3 comprises 14 residues. CDR3 protein: CASSVDRVNTEAFF. The CDR3 DNA reads as TGTGCCAGCAGCGTAGACAGGGTGAACACTGAAGCTTTCTTT. Full variable domain (remainder filled in from reference TRBV2 and TRBJ1-1): EPEVTQTPSHQVTQMGQEVILRCVPISNHLYFYWYRQILGQKVEFLVSFYNNEISEKSEIFDDQFSVERPDGSNFTLKIRSTKLEDSAMYFCASSVDRVNTEAFFGQGTRLTVV.

This clone was counted between two and nine times. In DNA, the CDR3 is TGTGCCAGCTCCCGTGGGGGCTTCTCTGGAAACACCATATATTTT. Translated: CASSRGGFSGNTIYF. J is TRBJ1-3 and V is TRBV9, with a tentative D call TRBD1 (6 bases). This CDR3 comprises 15 residues. The V end lost 7 bases, the J end lost 0 bases, and 14 bases lay between the germline ends. Germline assignment: CDR1 SGDLS and CDR2 YYNGEE.

The rearrangement links TRBV21-1 to TRBJ1-4. TRBV21-1 is a listed pseudogene. CDR3 length equals 14 residues. The chain's CDR3 is CASSKRPPNEKLFF. The CDR3 coding sequence is TGTGCCAGCAGCAAGCGTCCGCCTAATGAAAAACTGTTTTTT.

This clone was seen just once. This chain connects TRBV6-5 to TRBJ2-3, with D possibly matching TRBD1 (5 bases). Per the germline V gene, CDR1 is MNHEY and CDR2 is SVGAGI. CDR3 length: 15 amino acids. V lost 7 bases and J lost 6, with 20 bases in between. Here the CDR3 reads CASKADRFSFDTQYF. DNA of the CDR3: TGTGCCAGCAAAGCCGACAGATTCAGTTTCGATACGCAGTATTTT.

This clone was recorded only once. V gene TRBV18 combines with J gene TRBJ1-2; TRBD1 is a possible D gene (6 bases). Germline CDR1 KGHSH, CDR2 LQKENI. The CDR3 runs 14 residues. V lost 3 bases to trimming and J lost 6 bases, with 14 bases between them. In nucleotides, the CDR3 is TGTGCCAGCTCACCGACAGGAAGAGAGAATGGCTACACCTTC. Protein product: CASSPTGRENGYTF.

The chain carries TRBV4-3 and TRBJ1-5; the D gene is possibly TRBD1 (5 bases). Deletions cut 0 bases from V and 9 bases from J, with 12 bases between. Germline V lookup: CDR1 LGHNA, CDR2 YSLEER. CDR3 length: 14 amino acids. CDR3 DNA sequence: TGCGCCAGCAGCCAAGAATGGGGCACAGGGCCCCAGCATTTT. Translating it yields CASSQEWGTGPQHF.

The rearrangement uses TRBV7-2 and TRBJ2-5; D may be TRBD2 (6 bases). The CDR3 extends over 15 amino acids. CDR1 and CDR2 from the germline V gene are SGHTA and FQGNSA. With 5 bases removed from V and 2 bases from J, the gap between germline ends came to 15 bases. CDR3 residues: CASSQQTGLQETQYF. The CDR3 bases are TGTGCCAGCAGCCAACAAACAGGACTACAAGAGACCCAGTACTTC.

The gene calls are TRBV20-1 and TRBJ1-1; maybe TRBD1 (5 bases). The length of the CDR3 is 10 residues. V was clipped by 6 bases and J by 7 bases, with 9 bases between them. CDR1 DFQATT and CDR2 SNEGSKA come from the germline V gene (reference sequence). The CDR3 bases are TGCAGTGCCAGACAGTTTGAAGCTTTCTTT. This encodes CSARQFEAFF.

This sequence joins TRBV27 and TRBJ1-6, with D tentatively TRBD1 (5 bases). The CDR3 loop spans 16 amino acids. Germline V gene data show CDR1 as MNHEY and CDR2 as SMNVEV (reference sequence). Trimming stripped 3 bases from V and 5 bases from J, with 14 bases between. CDR3 amino acids: CASSFDSLTDNSPLHF. The CDR3 DNA reads as TGTGCCAGCAGTTTTGACAGCTTAACAGATAATTCACCCCTCCACTTT.

This chain joins TRBV7-4 and TRBJ2-7; 12 positions match TRBD2. V lost 5 bases and J lost 0; bases outside the gene matches: 11. Germline CDR1 SGHVT, CDR2 SQSDAQ. The CDR3 covers 18 residues. In nucleotides, the CDR3 is TGTGCCAGCAGCCCGGGGACTAGCGGGCCCTGTTTCTCCTACGAGCAGTACTTC. It yields the protein CASSPGTSGPCFSYEQYF.